What follows are 10 T cell receptor beta chains derived from one specimen sequenced in a study of cytotoxic CD8 clonotypes in ibrutinib-treated CLL. Libraries were prepared by immunoSEQ multiplex PCR; TCRdb keeps only in-frame clonotypes and omits some of them. The profile shows fewer than 13,000 clones, over 60% of them singletons. The input for sequencing was PBMCs, taken at disease progression, from a patient treated with ibrutinib. These receptors were taken from a human donor with chronic lymphocytic leukemia.

This clone was counted a few times. This chain connects TRBV19 to TRBJ1-5; D is unclear. There are 11 residues in the CDR3. Per the germline V gene, CDR1 is LNHDA and CDR2 is SQIVND (reference sequence). The V and J ends lost 5 bases and 3 bases respectively, with 2 bases between them. CDR3 amino acids: CASSSNQPQHF. CDR3 DNA: TGTGCCAGTAGTTCCAATCAGCCCCAGCATTTT.

A remark on this clone: One end of the junction does not line up with germline, which may come from a read error. The chain is built from TRBV27 and TRBJ2-1; 8 positions match TRBD2. The CDR3 spans 18 residues. Germline V lookup: CDR1 MNHEY, CDR2 SMNVEV (reference sequence). CDR3 in amino acids: CASSLSPLGAGAKNEQFF. The DNA of the CDR3 is TGTGCCAGCAGTCTATCCCCCCTTGGAGCGGGGGCTAAGAATGAGCAGTTCTTC.

The sample holds one count of this clone. The chain links TRBV6-1 to TRBJ1-2; D uncertain. Between the trimmed V and J ends, which lost 7 bases and 14 bases, there was a span of 17 bases. Germline V CDR1 and CDR2: MNHNS, SASEGT. CDR3 length: 11 amino acids. DNA for the CDR3: TGTGCCAGCACCTTACAGAGGACTCGAACCTTC. It yields the protein CASTLQRTRTF.

The V gene is TRBV7-9, the J gene TRBJ2-3; 13 nucleotides agree with TRBD2. Germline V gene lookup returns CDR1 SEHNR and CDR2 FQNEAQ (reference sequence). Trimming took 4 bases from V and 4 from J; bases not matched to a gene: 2. The CDR3 has 15 amino acids. Written as DNA, the CDR3 is TGTGCCAGCAGCTCGGGACTAGCGGGGCCAGATACGCAGTATTTT. This encodes CASSSGLAGPDTQYF.

This rearrangement joins TRBV7-3 to TRBJ2-3; no reliable D call. Germline CDR1 and CDR2: SGHTA and FQGTGA. The V and J ends lost 5 bases and 2 bases respectively, with 8 bases between them. This CDR3 is built from 13 residues. The CDR3 DNA sequence: TGTGCCAGCAGCCCTCGAATCACAGATACGCAGTATTTT. This sequence encodes CASSPRITDTQYF. Looking up the rest from reference TRBV7-3 and TRBJ2-3 gives the full variable domain: GAGVSQTPSNKVTEKGKYVELRCDPISGHTALYWYRQSLGQGPEFLIYFQGTGAADDSGLPNDRFFAVRPEGSVSTLKIQRTERGDSAVYLCASSPRITDTQYFGPGTRLTVL.

The V gene is TRBV5-1, the J gene TRBJ1-1; possible D gene TRBD1, 5 bases. Germline CDR1 reads SGHRS; CDR2 reads YFSETQ. Trimming shortened V by 4 bases and J by 0 bases, and 19 bases separated the two germline ends. This CDR3 has 17 amino acids. CDR3 in amino acids: CASSPAGPGGMNTEAFF. In nucleotides, the CDR3 is TGCGCCAGCAGCCCGGCAGGGCCCGGGGGTATGAACACTGAAGCTTTCTTT.

The chain couples TRBV7-3 to TRBJ2-2, with no clear D. V lost 9 bases to trimming and J lost 7 bases, with 15 bases between them. This CDR3 is built from 13 residues. The germline gives CDR1 SGHTA, CDR2 FQGTGA. The CDR3 region has the DNA TGTGCCAGTCGCCCCCCTGGAAGCGGGGAGCTGTTTTTT. Translation: CASRPPGSGELFF.

V is TRBV30 and J is TRBJ2-1; 15 bases agree with TRBD2. V shed 3 bases and J 8 bases; nucleotides not matched to a gene: 5. Per the germline V gene, CDR1 is GTSNPN and CDR2 is SVGIG (reference sequence). CDR3 length: 15 amino acids. CDR3 in DNA: TGTGCCTGGAGCAGGGGACTAGCGGGGGGTGATGAGCAGTTCTTC. This codes for CAWSRGLAGGDEQFF.

The CDR3 DNA is TGTGCCAGCACCCATGGACCGAACACCGGGGAGCTGTTTTTT. Translation: CASTHGPNTGELFF. The chain links TRBV27 to TRBJ2-2; D gene ambiguous. V lost 7 bases and J lost 0, with 9 bases in between. In germline, CDR1 is MNHEY, CDR2 SMNVEV (reference sequence). The CDR3 consists of 14 residues.

A single count supports this clone. This chain connects TRBV2 to TRBJ1-5; TRBD1 matches at 7 bases. V lost 6 bases and J lost 3; bases outside the gene matches: 11. This CDR3 region has 16 residues. Per germline, CDR1 SNHLY and CDR2 FYNNEI. CDR3: CASREGAGAFNQPQHF. CDR3 bases: TGTGCCAGCAGGGAGGGGGCAGGGGCTTTCAATCAGCCCCAGCATTTT.